This TCR beta chain was sequenced for a study of blood T cell repertoires in COVID-19. This CDR3 has 13 residues. Germline CDR1 ENHRY, CDR2 SYGVKD. Trimming took off 7 bases at V and 1 base at J, with 8 bases between the two ends. The assay was immunoSEQ multiplex PCR, and TCRdb's table has in-frame clones only and misses some. This table holds roughly 240,000 clones, roughly 86% found once. The source is a woman aged 25-40 years with acute COVID-19. J is TRBJ2-1 and V is TRBV10-3, with D hard to call. Input material: PBMCs or T cells enriched from blood (not recorded which). CDR3 residues: CAIKAGSYNEQFF. The CDR3 DNA is TGTGCCATCAAGGCAGGTTCCTACAATGAGCAGTTCTTC.